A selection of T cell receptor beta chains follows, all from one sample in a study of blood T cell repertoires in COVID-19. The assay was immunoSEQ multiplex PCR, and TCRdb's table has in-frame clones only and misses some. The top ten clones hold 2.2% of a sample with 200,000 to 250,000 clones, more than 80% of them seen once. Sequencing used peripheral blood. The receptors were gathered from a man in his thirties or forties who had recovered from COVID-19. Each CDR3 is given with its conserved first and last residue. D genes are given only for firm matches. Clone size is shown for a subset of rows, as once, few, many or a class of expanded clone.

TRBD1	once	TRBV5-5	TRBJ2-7	CASSRGQVYSSYEQYF	TGTGCCAGCAGCCGGGGACAGGTCTATAGCTCCTACGAGCAGTACTTC
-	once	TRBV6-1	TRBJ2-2	CASSERGRALLRELFF	TGTGCCAGCAGTGAAAGGGGCAGGGCCCTCCTCAGGGAGCTGTTTTTT
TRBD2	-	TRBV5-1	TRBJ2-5	CASSSLFSGGQETQYF	TGCGCCAGCAGCTCGTTGTTTAGCGGGGGGCAAGAGACCCAGTACTTC
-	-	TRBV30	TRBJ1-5	CACARGETSNQPQHF	TGTGCCTGTGCGCGGGGGGAGACGAGCAATCAGCCCCAGCATTTT
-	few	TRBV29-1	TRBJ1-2	CSVPPGGINYGYTF	TGCAGCGTTCCCCCCGGGGGGATCAACTATGGCTACACCTTC
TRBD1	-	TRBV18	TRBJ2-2	CASSLGQGTNTGELFF	TGTGCCAGCTCACTCGGACAGGGGACAAACACCGGGGAGCTGTTTTTT
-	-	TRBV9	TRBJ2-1	CASSVAVSYNEQFF	TGTGCCAGCAGCGTAGCTGTCAGTTACAATGAGCAGTTCTTC
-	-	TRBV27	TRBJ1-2	CASSLSNRFNGYTF	TGTGCCAGCAGTTTATCGAACAGGTTCAACGGCTACACCTTC
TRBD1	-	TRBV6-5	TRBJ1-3	CASSYSWDSSGNTIYF	TGTGCCAGCAGTTACTCATGGGACAGCTCTGGAAACACCATATATTTT
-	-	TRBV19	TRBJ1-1	CASTRNTEAFF	TGTGCCAGTACGAGAAACACTGAAGCTTTCTTT
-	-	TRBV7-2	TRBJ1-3	CASSPFEGPSGNTIYF	TGTGCCAGCAGCCCCTTCGAGGGTCCATCTGGAAACACCATATATTTT
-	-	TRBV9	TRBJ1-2	CASSVEAGVMGYGYTF	TGTGCCAGCAGCGTAGAGGCAGGGGTAATGGGCTATGGCTACACCTTC
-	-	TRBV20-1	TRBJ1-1	CSARDHGGAFF	TGCAGTGCTAGAGACCACGGAGGAGCTTTCTTT
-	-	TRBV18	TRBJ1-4	CASSPSDAGNNEKLFF	TGTGCCAGCTCACCATCCGACGCAGGCAATAATGAAAAACTGTTTTTT
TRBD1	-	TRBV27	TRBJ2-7	CASSVRTGTYEQYF	TGTGCCAGCAGTGTCCGGACAGGGACCTACGAGCAGTACTTC
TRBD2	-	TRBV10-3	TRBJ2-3	CAISESGTSGGHTDTQYF	TGTGCCATCAGTGAGTCAGGGACTAGCGGGGGGCACACAGATACGCAGTATTTT
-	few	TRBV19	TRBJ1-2	CASSVVLDGRRGGYTF	TGTGCCAGTAGTGTTGTACTGGACGGGAGACGGGGAGGCTACACCTTC
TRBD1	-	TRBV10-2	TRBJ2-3	CASSARTGGGDTQYF	TGCGCCAGCAGTGCCAGGACAGGGGGGGGAGATACGCAGTATTTT
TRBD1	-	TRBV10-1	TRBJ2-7	CASSESGQAYTYEQYF	TGCGCCAGCAGTGAGTCGGGACAGGCTTACACCTACGAGCAGTACTTC
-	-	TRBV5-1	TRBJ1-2	CASSLLIKGSDGYTF	TGCGCCAGCAGCTTGCTTATCAAGGGGTCAGATGGCTACACCTTC
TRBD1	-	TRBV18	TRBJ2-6	CASSPGQGFSGANVLTF	TGTGCCAGCTCACCGGGACAGGGTTTCTCTGGGGCCAACGTCCTGACTTTC
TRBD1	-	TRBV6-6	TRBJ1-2	CASSYGTGSNYYGYTF	TGTGCCAGCAGTTACGGGACAGGGTCTAACTACTATGGCTACACCTTC
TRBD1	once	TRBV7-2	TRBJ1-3	CASSRDRGFGNTIYF	TGTGCCAGCAGCCGGGACAGGGGATTTGGAAACACCATATATTTT
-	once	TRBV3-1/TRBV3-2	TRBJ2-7	CASSQRGETYEQYF	TGTGCCAGCAGCCAGCGCGGCGAGACCTACGAGCAGTACTTC
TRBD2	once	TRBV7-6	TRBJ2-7	CASSLGTSGGYEQYF	TGTGCCAGCAGCTTAGGGACTAGCGGGGGCTACGAGCAGTACTTC
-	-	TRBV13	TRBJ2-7	CASSSHDGVPYEQYF	TGTGCCAGCAGCTCCCACGACGGGGTCCCCTACGAGCAGTACTTC
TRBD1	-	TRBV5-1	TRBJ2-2	CASTLTGALTGELFF	TGCGCCAGCACCCTAACAGGGGCCCTCACCGGGGAGCTGTTTTTT
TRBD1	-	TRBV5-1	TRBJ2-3	CASTPRWGQGHTDTQYF	TGCGCCAGCACTCCCCGCTGGGGACAGGGTCACACAGATACGCAGTATTTT
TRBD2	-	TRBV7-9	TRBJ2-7	CASREGSGDYEQYF	TGTGCCAGCAGAGAGGGTAGCGGGGACTACGAGCAGTACTTC
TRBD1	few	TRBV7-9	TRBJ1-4	CASLNSRQGSNEKLFF	TGTGCCAGCCTGAACAGCCGACAGGGGTCTAATGAAAAACTGTTTTTT
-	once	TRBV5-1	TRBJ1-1	CASSFQGGYTEAFF	TGCGCCAGCAGCTTTCAGGGAGGTTACACTGAAGCTTTCTTT
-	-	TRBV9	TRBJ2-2	CASSPTGSGELFF	TGTGCCAGCAGCCCCACAGGGTCCGGGGAGCTGTTTTTT
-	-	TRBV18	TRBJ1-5	CASSESSGNQPQHF	TGTGCCAGCTCGGAAAGCTCGGGTAATCAGCCCCAGCATTTT
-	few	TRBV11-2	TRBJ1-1	CASSLEASTQSEAFF	TGTGCCAGCAGCTTAGAAGCGTCAACCCAGTCCGAAGCTTTCTTT
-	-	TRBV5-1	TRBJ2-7	CASSLGTMYGQYF	TGCGCCAGCAGCTTGGGCACTATGTACGGGCAGTACTTC
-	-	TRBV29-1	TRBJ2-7	CSVEGTTDFSSYEQYF	TGCAGCGTTGAAGGGACAACCGATTTTAGCTCCTACGAGCAGTACTTC
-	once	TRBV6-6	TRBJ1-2	CASSLGTGDGYTF	TGTGCCAGCAGTCTCGGGACGGGGGATGGCTACACCTTC
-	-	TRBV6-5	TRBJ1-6	CASKPRVGDSPLHF	TGTGCCAGCAAACCCCGGGTTGGAGATTCACCCCTCCACTTT
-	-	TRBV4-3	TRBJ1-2	CASSRSTGNVFYGYTF	TGCGCCAGCAGCCGGAGTACAGGAAACGTTTTCTATGGCTACACCTTC
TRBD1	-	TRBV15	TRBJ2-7	CATSRDLDRGGYEQYF	TGTGCCACCAGCAGAGATCTCGACAGGGGCGGGTATGAGCAGTACTTC
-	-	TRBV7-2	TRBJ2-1	CASSLMNSVDEQFF	TGTGCCAGCAGCTTAATGAACTCGGTGGATGAGCAGTTCTTC
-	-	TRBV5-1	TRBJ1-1	CASSGARLAFF	TGCGCCAGCAGCGGGGCAAGGTTGGCTTTCTTT
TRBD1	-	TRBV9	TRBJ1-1	CASGQGASNTEAFF	TGTGCCAGCGGACAGGGGGCTTCCAACACTGAAGCTTTCTTT
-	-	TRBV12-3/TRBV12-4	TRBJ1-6	CASRGDFPLHF	TGTGCCAGCAGGGGGGACTTTCCCCTCCACTTT
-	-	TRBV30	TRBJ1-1	CAWSVPPLVNTEAFF	TGTGCCTGGAGTGTACCCCCCCTAGTTAACACTGAAGCTTTCTTT
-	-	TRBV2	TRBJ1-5	CASSTSGDQPQHF	TGTGCCAGCAGTACCTCAGGGGATCAGCCCCAGCATTTT
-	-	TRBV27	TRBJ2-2	CASSPRGPGELFF	TGTGCCAGCTCCCCAAGGGGTCCCGGGGAGCTGTTTTTT
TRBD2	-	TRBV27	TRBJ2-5	CASSLSGGEETQYF	TGTGCCAGCAGTTTGAGCGGGGGAGAGGAGACCCAGTACTTC
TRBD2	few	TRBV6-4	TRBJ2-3	CASSASGGAGTDTQYF	TGTGCCAGCAGTGCAAGCGGGGGGGCTGGCACAGATACGCAGTATTTT
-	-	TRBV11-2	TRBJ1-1	CASSLDRDTEAFF	TGTGCCAGCAGCTTAGATCGGGACACTGAAGCTTTCTTT
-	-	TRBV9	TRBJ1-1	CASSVGRNTEAFF	TGTGCCAGCAGCGTAGGTAGGAACACTGAAGCTTTCTTT
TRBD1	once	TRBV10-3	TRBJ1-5	CAISPTGTDSNQPQHF	TGTGCCATCAGTCCTACCGGGACAGATAGCAATCAGCCCCAGCATTTT
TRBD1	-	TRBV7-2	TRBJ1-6	CASSLPRPDRRYNSPLHF	TGTGCCAGCAGCTTACCGCGCCCGGACAGGCGTTATAATTCACCCCTCCACTTT
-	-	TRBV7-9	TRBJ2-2	CASSPTTGAGELFF	TGTGCCAGCAGCCCGACGACAGGTGCCGGGGAGCTGTTTTTT
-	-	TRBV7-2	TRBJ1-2	CASSLDAGLVGYGYTF	TGTGCCAGCAGCTTAGATGCAGGGTTGGTAGGCTATGGCTACACCTTC
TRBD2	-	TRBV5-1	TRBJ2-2	CASSSPGGDTGELFF	TGCGCCAGCAGCTCCCCGGGGGGTGACACCGGGGAGCTGTTTTTT
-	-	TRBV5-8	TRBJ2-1	CASSLSAFVIGAEEQFF	TGTGCCAGCAGCTTGAGTGCTTTCGTTATAGGGGCGGAGGAGCAGTTCTTC
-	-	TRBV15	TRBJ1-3	CATSRDMRFSSSGNTIYF	TGTGCCACCAGCAGAGATATGCGGTTTTCAAGCTCTGGAAACACCATATATTTT
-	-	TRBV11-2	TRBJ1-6	CASSFTGLREGSPLHF	TGTGCCAGCAGCTTTACAGGCCTAAGGGAAGGTTCACCCCTCCACTTT
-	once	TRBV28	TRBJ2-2	CAICPPNTGELFF	TGTGCCATCTGTCCTCCGAACACCGGGGAGCTGTTTTTT